The subject of this entry is one TCR beta chain. The antigen is not known. Losses at the gene ends were 0 bases for V and 7 bases for J; bases not matched to a gene: 7. The germline gives CDR1 LGHNA, CDR2 YNFKEQ. The length of the CDR3 is 15 residues. These data are taken from a study of radiotherapy plus CTLA-4 blockade in lung cancer. Findings and limits, study-wide: Some TCR clones had been derived from tumors. These clones expanded in peripheral blood after radiotherapy plus ipilimumab.

In chemo-refractory metastatic non-small-cell lung cancer, patients got ipilimumab CTLA-4 blockade together with focal radiation. Assay: immunoSEQ multiplex PCR; the TCRdb copy retains only in-frame clones and omits some. The sample yields around 29,000 clones, roughly four fifths seen once. This chain links TRBV4-2 with TRBJ2-5; 8 bases are a match to TRBD2. Sequenced material: peripheral blood, taken from a patient treated with radiotherapy plus ipilimumab. The source of this sequence is a human donor with non-small cell lung cancer that progressed on radiotherapy plus ipilimumab. This CDR3 is CASSQDSGTSATQYF. CDR3 sequence (DNA): TGTGCCAGCAGCCAAGATTCCGGGACTAGTGCGACCCAGTACTTC.